These T cell receptor beta chains were read from a single sample in a study of T cell changes during pregnancy in multiple sclerosis. Profiled with immunoSEQ multiplex PCR; TCRdb holds only in-frame clones, not every one. In the table there are tens of thousands of clones, approximately 88% of which are singletons. Sequencing was performed on CD4+ T cells from peripheral blood mononuclear cells, taken in the first trimester of pregnancy. These receptors all stem from a female donor with multiple sclerosis, enrolled in a pregnancy study. The CDR3 runs from the conserved cysteine through the conserved F or W.

v_gene,CDR3aa
TRBV6-6,CASSYSSGRAGGWQFF
TRBV21-1,CASSKKGGAYGNTIYF
TRBV7-3,CASSLGTKETQYF
TRBV19,CASSTSGTAIYTF
TRBV7-8,CASSSDRSYEQYF
TRBV7-3,CASSLTGTANYGYTF
TRBV28,CASRKGLAGVLSYNEQFF
TRBV27,CASSLWAGVTYNEQFF
TRBV9,CASSGRGSYQPQHF
TRBV28,CASSPRGQGVGKNIQYF
TRBV7-2,CASSLGSRGASYEQYF
TRBV15,CATSRWSTYEQYF
TRBV30,CASLAGGNEQFF
TRBV21-1,CARRERFQETQYF
TRBV4-1,CASSQEGSGRAQTSTDTQYF
TRBV6-5,CASSYGFGTGGTEAFF
TRBV7-8,CASRPIQGAIHEQYF
TRBV6-4,CASSVTSGIPGELFF
TRBV5-1,CASSLEQANYGYTF
TRBV2,CASSASYEQYF
TRBV6-5,CASSYSPGETFF
TRBV30,CAWKQGPTEAFF
TRBV19,CASSTQGGRREQYF
TRBV19,CASKVGQGNYGYTF
TRBV20-1,CSARSGAFF
TRBV5-1,CASSFGGSSYNEQFF
TRBV5-4,CASSKGQGAETQYF
TRBV5-1,CASSYRSGEVAYEQYF
TRBV28,CASSLASGRAREQFF
TRBV25-1,CASSGVGVGEAFF
TRBV9,CASSVTSGRATEQFF
TRBV27,CASSLRSSGANVLTF
TRBV23-1,CASSQRPMTGNQPQHF
TRBV5-1,CASSVGAGDDEAFF
TRBV6-5,CASSGGTSGANVLTF
TRBV28,CASSSPATEKLFF
TRBV11-3,CASSLDPKRARGNYGYTF
TRBV10-2,CASSDPGETEAFF
TRBV13,CASSLGTNTEAFF
TRBV28,CASYEGAPSYEQYF
TRBV30,CAWSSGVWGTEAFF
TRBV7-8,CASSLSRGGPTEQYF
TRBV27,CASRRGGGFYEQYF
TRBV11-2,CASSPLRGPYEQYF
TRBV7-6,CASSQWTDNEQYF
TRBV2,CASSEQGGNTEAFF
TRBV19,CASSITGMRNEQFF
TRBV18,CASSPPSRDTQETQYF
TRBV7-9,CASSLQGAEAFF
TRBV6-1,CASNPQASGSNEQYF
TRBV4-2,CASSQDDQGGGDTQYF
TRBV6-6,CASTPGGAHQPQHF
TRBV16,CASSQAGAGQETQYF